One sample yielded the 24 T cell receptor beta chains listed below, sequenced in a study of cytomegalovirus exposure and HLA in healthy donors. PCR used 60 Vbeta primers and 13 Jbeta primers. The assay was immunoSEQ multiplex PCR, and TCRdb's table has in-frame clones only and misses some. The sample carries a few hundred thousand clones, over 75% recorded once. What was sequenced was PBMCs. All receptors come from a man younger than 30 in good health and CMV-seronegative.

The chain employs TRBV7-2 and TRBJ2-5; unclear D gene. Trimming took 1 base from V and 1 from J, leaving 7 bases between them. The CDR3 has 14 amino acids. Germline V lookup: CDR1 SGHTA, CDR2 FQGNSA. The CDR3 DNA follows: TGTGCCAGCAGCTTAGTCACCGGCCAAGAGACCCAGTACTTC. Protein product: CASSLVTGQETQYF.

V usage is TRBV21-1 and J usage is TRBJ2-1; the table calls TRBD2, which could not be checked here. TRBV21-1 has pseudogene status. This CDR3 is built from 16 residues. In DNA form, the CDR3 reads TGTGCCAGCAGCAAAGTTGGGCGGGGGCCCTACAATGAGCAGTTCTTC. Its translation is CASSKVGRGPYNEQFF.

This chain uses TRBV11-3 with TRBJ2-1, with D tentatively TRBD2 (6 bases). The CDR3 covers 16 residues. Germline CDR1 SGHNT, CDR2 YENEEA. The V and J ends lost 0 bases and 8 bases respectively, with 17 bases between them. The CDR3 DNA sequence: TGTGCCAGCAGCTTAGATCAGGGTCGGAAGCGGGATGAGCAGTTCTTC. This gives the protein CASSLDQGRKRDEQFF.

The chain uses TRBV9 and TRBJ1-2, with 8 bases aligning to TRBD1. CDR3 length equals 17 residues. V shed 0 bases, J shed 0 bases, and the junction held 7 bases outside the gene matches. The V gene's germline CDR1 is SGDLS and CDR2 YYNGEE. The CDR3 DNA follows: TGTGCCAGCAGCGTAGGGACAGGGAGCAGCCCTAACTATGGCTACACCTTC. Translating it yields CASSVGTGSSPNYGYTF.

The chain employs TRBV7-9 and TRBJ2-3; D may be TRBD2 (6 bases). The V gene's germline CDR1 is SEHNR and CDR2 FQNEAQ (reference sequence). The V end lost 5 bases, the J end lost 4 bases, and 19 bases lay between the germline ends. There are 16 residues in the CDR3. CDR3 in amino acids: CASSPSGLRGADTQYF. CDR3 in DNA: TGTGCCAGCAGCCCATCGGGACTCCGTGGAGCAGATACGCAGTATTTT.

The chain joins TRBV5-1 to TRBJ1-1, with D hard to call. CDR1 is SGHRS, CDR2 YFSETQ, per germline. V lost 2 bases and J lost 1, with 6 bases in between. The CDR3 totals 13 residues. In nucleotides, the CDR3 is TGCGCCAGCAGCTTTCGGGAGAACACTGAAGCTTTCTTT. It is translated as CASSFRENTEAFF.

This sequence joins TRBV5-4 and TRBJ2-1, with D maybe TRBD2 (7 bases). Trimming shortened V by 4 bases and J by 0 bases, and 14 bases separated the two germline ends. The CDR3 has 16 amino acids. CDR1 is SGHNT, CDR2 YYREEE, per germline (reference sequence). In DNA form, the CDR3 reads TGTGCCAGCAGCAGGGGGGGGGAAAGCTCCTACAATGAGCAGTTCTTC. Encoded protein: CASSRGGESSYNEQFF.

The chain combines TRBV7-8 with TRBJ2-2; 8 bases map to TRBD1. Germline CDR1 reads SGHVS; CDR2 reads FQNEAQ. V lost 5 bases and J lost 7; bases outside the gene matches: 6. This CDR3 has 14 amino acids. The CDR3 DNA is TGTGCCAGCAGCCCTCAGGGGGCCGTCGGGGAGCTGTTTTTT. Amino acid sequence: CASSPQGAVGELFF. Filled out from reference TRBV7-8 and TRBJ2-2, the complete variable domain reads GAGVSQSPRYKVAKRGQDVALRCDPISGHVSLFWYQQALGQGPEFLTYFQNEAQLDKSGLPSDRFFAERPEGSVSTLKIQRTQQEDSAVYLCASSPQGAVGELFFGEGSRLTVL.

In DNA form, the CDR3 reads TGCAGCGTTGTCGACAGGGCCTTTGGGAACACTGAAGCTTTCTTT. Translation: CSVVDRAFGNTEAFF. The chain employs TRBV29-1 and TRBJ1-1, with 7 positions matching TRBD1. Trimming at V came to 4 bases and at J to 1 base, leaving 9 bases not matched to a gene. CDR3 length equals 15 residues. Germline CDR1 and CDR2: SQVTM and ANQGSEA.

The V call is TRBV27, the J call TRBJ1-2, with TRBD1 matching 7 bases. Germline V gene lookup returns CDR1 MNHEY and CDR2 SMNVEV (reference sequence). The CDR3 loop spans 15 amino acids. The J segment lost 4 bases and the V segment lost 4 bases, leaving 9 bases of the junction unmatched. The CDR3 loop is CASSSHLTGFYGYTF. In DNA form, the CDR3 reads TGTGCCAGCAGTTCCCACCTGACAGGGTTCTATGGCTACACCTTC.

The rearrangement links TRBV15 to TRBJ1-3; D uncertain. V gave up 0 bases and J gave up 1 base, with 13 bases separating them. CDR3 size: 17 residues. The V gene's germline CDR1 is LNHNV and CDR2 YYDKDF (reference sequence). For the CDR3, the DNA is TGTGCCACCAGCAGAGATAAAGGGAGATCTTCTGGAAACACCATATATTTT. Translated, it gives CATSRDKGRSSGNTIYF.

The rearrangement links TRBV29-1 to TRBJ2-2; D may be TRBD2 (6 bases). This CDR3 spans 15 amino acids. V was pared by 4 bases and J by 4 bases, with 16 bases between. CDR1 is SQVTM, CDR2 ANQGSEA, per germline. The CDR3 DNA sequence: TGCAGCGTTGTGGAGGAGGGTAGGATCACCGGGGAGCTGTTTTTT. Translating gives CSVVEEGRITGELFF.

CDR3 DNA sequence: TGCAGCGCTAGGGGGAACACTGAAGCTTTCTTT. Its translation is CSARGNTEAFF. The chain uses TRBV29-1 and TRBJ1-1; D is perhaps TRBD1 (5 bases). Deletions cut 7 bases from V and 1 base from J, with 7 bases between. This CDR3 region has 11 residues. Germline values: CDR1 SQVTM, CDR2 ANQGSEA.

The V gene is TRBV6-6, the J gene TRBJ1-5; tentative D call: TRBD1 (6 bases). CDR1 MNHNY and CDR2 SVGAGI come from the germline V gene (reference sequence). The CDR3 has 15 amino acids. V shed 2 bases and J shed 3 bases, with 11 bases lying between them. Here the CDR3 reads CASSYGRGDNQPQHF. The CDR3 DNA reads TGTGCCAGCAGTTACGGCAGGGGAGACAATCAGCCCCAGCATTTT.

V usage is TRBV19 and J usage is TRBJ2-3; the D is unclear. Germline V gives CDR1 LNHDA, CDR2 SQIVND (reference sequence). This CDR3 has 15 residues. V was cut by 2 bases and J by 1 base, with 10 bases left in between. The DNA for the CDR3 is TGTGCCAGTAGTATATTTGTTCAGGGCACAGATACGCAGTATTTT. As protein: CASSIFVQGTDTQYF.

This chain connects TRBV19 to TRBJ1-2; 11 bases are a match to TRBD1. Germline trimming cut 0 bases from V and 7 bases from J; bases unmatched to any gene: 4. The germline CDR1 and CDR2 sequences are LNHDA and SQIVND (reference sequence). This CDR3 is 15 amino acids long. Here the CDR3 DNA reads TGTGCCAGTAGTATAGATGGACAGGGGGCGCCTGGCTACACCTTC. Translation gives CASSIDGQGAPGYTF. The whole variable domain, remainder taken from reference TRBV19 and TRBJ1-2, is DGGITQSPKYLFRKEGQNVTLSCEQNLNHDAMYWYRQDPGQGLRLIYYSQIVNDFQKGDIAEGYSVSREKKESFPLTVTSAQKNPTAFYLCASSIDGQGAPGYTFGSGTRLTVV.

The chain links TRBV27 to TRBJ2-7, with 8 bases lining up with TRBD2. CDR1 and CDR2 (germline): MNHEY, SMNVEV (reference sequence). The CDR3 is 14 amino acids. Unmatched junction bases numbered 10, after V lost 6 bases and J lost 6 bases. The CDR3, as DNA: TGTGCCAGCAGCCTTGGCCGGGCGGGGGGCGAGCAGTACTTC. It is translated as CASSLGRAGGEQYF.

The chain combines TRBV6-5 with TRBJ1-2, with D maybe TRBD1 (6 bases). Germline loops: CDR1 MNHEY, CDR2 SVGAGI. The CDR3 totals 14 residues. V was pared by 5 bases and J by 4 bases, with 14 bases between. The CDR3 DNA is TGTGCCAGCAGTGAAGGACAGTTTTTCTATGGCTACACCTTC. Residues: CASSEGQFFYGYTF.

This clone was detected a few times. The rearrangement uses TRBV29-1 and TRBJ2-7; TRBD1 matches at 9 bases. The V gene's germline CDR1 is SQVTM and CDR2 ANQGSEA. The ends lost 1 base at V and 2 bases at J; junction bases unmatched: 0. The CDR3 runs to 13 residues. CDR3 region: CSVEGDRAYEQYF. The CDR3 DNA reads as TGCAGCGTTGAAGGGGACAGGGCCTACGAGCAGTACTTC.

The chain combines TRBV19 with TRBJ1-1, with a possible D match to TRBD1 (5 bases). V lost 5 bases to trimming and J lost 6 bases, with 13 bases between them. CDR3 length: 13 amino acids. Germline CDR1 reads LNHDA; CDR2 reads SQIVND (reference sequence). The CDR3 DNA sequence: TGTGCCAGTAGTGCGGAAAGGGGTGCTGAAGCTTTCTTT. Translation: CASSAERGAEAFF.

The V call is TRBV4-2, the J call TRBJ2-7; 8 nucleotides align to TRBD1. The CDR3 is 16 amino acids. Trimming cost V 2 bases and J 6 bases; bases outside gene matches: 12. The germline V gene has CDR1 LGHNA and CDR2 YNFKEQ. The CDR3 nucleotides read TGTGCCAGCAGCCAAATTTGGACAGGGTTTGCGATCGAGCAGTACTTC. The encoded protein is CASSQIWTGFAIEQYF.

V and J are TRBV18 and TRBJ1-2; 8 bases fit TRBD1. The CDR3 sequence is 15 residues long. Germline V gene lookup returns CDR1 KGHSH and CDR2 LQKENI. V was pared by 3 bases and J by 5 bases, with 8 bases of the junction left unmatched. The CDR3 region has the DNA TGTGCCAGCTCACCGCCGGGACAGGATATTTATGGCTACACCTTC. Translating it yields CASSPPGQDIYGYTF.

A few counts support this clone. The J gene is TRBJ2-7, the V gene TRBV7-2, with TRBD1 matching 9 bases. The CDR3 covers 16 residues. Germline V gene lookup returns CDR1 SGHTA and CDR2 FQGNSA. Trimming removed 5 bases from V and 2 bases from J; junction bases left unmatched: 10. The DNA of the CDR3 is TGTGCCAGCAGCATTGGACAGGGGCCGTTGGCCTACGAGCAGTACTTC. Amino acids: CASSIGQGPLAYEQYF.

This sequence joins TRBV9 and TRBJ2-3, with D perhaps matching TRBD1 (5 bases). Trimming removed 4 bases at V and 2 bases at J, with 11 bases between. The germline V gene encodes CDR1 SGDLS and CDR2 YYNGEE. The CDR3 is 14 residues long. The chain's CDR3 is CASSPRGPTDTQYF. The CDR3 DNA is TGTGCCAGCAGCCCTAGGGGCCCCACAGATACGCAGTATTTT. The full variable domain, with the rest looked up from reference TRBV9 and TRBJ2-3, is DSGVTQTPKHLITATGQRVTLRCSPRSGDLSVYWYQQSLDQGLQFLIQYYNGEERAKGNILERFSAQQFPDLHSELNLSSLELGDSALYFCASSPRGPTDTQYFGPGTRLTVL.